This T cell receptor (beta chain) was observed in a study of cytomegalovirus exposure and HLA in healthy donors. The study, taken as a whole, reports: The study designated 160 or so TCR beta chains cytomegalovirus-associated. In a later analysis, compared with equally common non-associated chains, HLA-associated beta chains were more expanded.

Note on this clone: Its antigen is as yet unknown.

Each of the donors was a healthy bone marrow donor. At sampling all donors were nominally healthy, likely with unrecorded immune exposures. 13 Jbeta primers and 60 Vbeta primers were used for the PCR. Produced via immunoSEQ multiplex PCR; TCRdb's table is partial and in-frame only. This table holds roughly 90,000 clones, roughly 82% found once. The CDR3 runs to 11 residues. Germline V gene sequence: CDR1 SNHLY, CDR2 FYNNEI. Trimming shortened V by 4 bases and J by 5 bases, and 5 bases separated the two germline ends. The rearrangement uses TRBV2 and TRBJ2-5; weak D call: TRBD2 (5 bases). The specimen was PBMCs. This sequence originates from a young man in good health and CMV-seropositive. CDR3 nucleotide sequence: TGTGCCAGCAGTGGGAGGGAGACCCAGTACTTC. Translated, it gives CASSGRETQYF.